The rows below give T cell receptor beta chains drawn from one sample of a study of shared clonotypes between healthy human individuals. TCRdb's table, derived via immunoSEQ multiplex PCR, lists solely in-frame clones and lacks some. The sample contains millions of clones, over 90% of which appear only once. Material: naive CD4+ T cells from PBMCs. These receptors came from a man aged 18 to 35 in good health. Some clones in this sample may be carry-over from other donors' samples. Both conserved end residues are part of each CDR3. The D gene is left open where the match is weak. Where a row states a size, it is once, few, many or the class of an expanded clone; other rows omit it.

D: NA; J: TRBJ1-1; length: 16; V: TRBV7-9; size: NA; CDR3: CASSYRVRSVDTEAFF; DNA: TGTGCCAGCAGTTACAGGGTGAGGTCAGTGGACACTGAAGCTTTCTTT
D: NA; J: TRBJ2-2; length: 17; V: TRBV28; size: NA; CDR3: CASSLEYQGFSTGELFF; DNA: TGTGCCAGCAGTTTAGAATACCAGGGTTTCTCCACCGGGGAGCTGTTTTTT
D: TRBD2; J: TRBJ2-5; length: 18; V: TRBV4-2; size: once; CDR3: CASSQAHGSGRAGETQYF; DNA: TGTGCCAGCAGCCAAGCCCATGGGAGCGGGAGGGCCGGCGAGACCCAGTACTTC
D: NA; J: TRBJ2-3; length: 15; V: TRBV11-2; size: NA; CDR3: CASSLDPTLTDTQYF; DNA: TGTGCCAGCAGCTTAGATCCAACCCTCACAGATACGCAGTATTTT
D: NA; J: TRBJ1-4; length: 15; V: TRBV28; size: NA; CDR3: CASSPSGLTNEKLFF; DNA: TGTGCCAGCAGCCCCTCAGGGCTTACTAATGAAAAACTGTTTTTT
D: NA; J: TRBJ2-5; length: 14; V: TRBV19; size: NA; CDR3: CASSPAGAVETQYF; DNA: TGTGCCAGTAGCCCAGCAGGGGCGGTGGAGACCCAGTACTTC
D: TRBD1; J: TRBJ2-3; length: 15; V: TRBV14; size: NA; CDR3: CASSRLGQGEDTQYF; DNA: TGTGCCAGCAGCCGACTGGGACAGGGGGAGGATACGCAGTATTTT
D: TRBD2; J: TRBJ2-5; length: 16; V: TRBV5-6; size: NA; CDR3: CASSLLSGRAQETQYF; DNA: TGTGCCAGCAGCTTGCTTAGCGGGAGGGCCCAAGAGACCCAGTACTTC
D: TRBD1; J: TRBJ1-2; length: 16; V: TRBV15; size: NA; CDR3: CATSRETGGLGYGYTF; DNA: TGTGCCACCAGCAGAGAGACAGGGGGACTTGGCTATGGCTACACCTTC
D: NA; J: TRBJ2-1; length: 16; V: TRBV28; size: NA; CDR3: CASSRRAGTSYNEQFF; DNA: TGTGCCAGCAGCCGCCGGGCGGGGACCTCCTACAATGAGCAGTTCTTC
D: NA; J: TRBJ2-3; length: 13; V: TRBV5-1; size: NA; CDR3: CASSTILKDTQYF; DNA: TGCGCCAGCAGCACAATTCTCAAAGATACGCAGTATTTT
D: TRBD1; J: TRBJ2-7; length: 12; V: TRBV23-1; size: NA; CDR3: CATDRADYEQYF; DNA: TGCGCCACAGACAGGGCGGACTACGAGCAGTACTTC
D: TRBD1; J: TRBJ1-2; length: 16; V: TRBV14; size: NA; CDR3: CASSQSSQGLVGGYTF; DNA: TGTGCCAGCAGCCAGTCTTCACAGGGGTTAGTAGGTGGCTACACCTTC
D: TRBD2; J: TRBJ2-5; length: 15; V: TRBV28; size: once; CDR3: CASSLSGSGKETQYF; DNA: TGTGCCAGCAGTTTATCGGGTAGCGGGAAAGAGACCCAGTACTTC
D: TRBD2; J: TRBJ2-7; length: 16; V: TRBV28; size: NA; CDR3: CASSLSTTGTTYEQYF; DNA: TGTGCCAGCAGTTTATCCACTACCGGGACTACCTACGAGCAGTACTTC
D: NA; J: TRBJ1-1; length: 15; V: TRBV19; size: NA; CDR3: CASSPLGGTDTEAFF; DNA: TGTGCCAGTAGCCCCCTGGGCGGGACGGACACTGAAGCTTTCTTT
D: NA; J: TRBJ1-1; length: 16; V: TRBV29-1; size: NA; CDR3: CSVEDWVLSEDTEAFF; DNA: TGCAGCGTTGAAGATTGGGTATTATCCGAGGACACTGAAGCTTTCTTT
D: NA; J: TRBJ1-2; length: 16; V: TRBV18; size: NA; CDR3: CASSRNGQGAGYGYTF; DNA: TGTGCCAGCTCACGCAACGGCCAGGGCGCGGGCTATGGCTACACCTTC
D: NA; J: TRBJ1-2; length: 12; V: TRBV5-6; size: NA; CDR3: CASSLEGRSYTF; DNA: TGTGCCAGCAGCTTGGAGGGGAGAAGCTACACCTTC
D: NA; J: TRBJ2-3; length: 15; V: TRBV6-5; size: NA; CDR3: CASRSRGGRSDTQYF; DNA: TGTGCCAGCAGATCGAGGGGGGGGCGGTCAGATACGCAGTATTTT
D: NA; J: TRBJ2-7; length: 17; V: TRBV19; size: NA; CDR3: CASSIVPRGAWGYEQYF; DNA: TGTGCCAGTAGTATAGTCCCGCGCGGGGCTTGGGGCTACGAGCAGTACTTC
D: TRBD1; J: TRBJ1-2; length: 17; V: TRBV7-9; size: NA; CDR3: CASSPLEGTGSHYGYTF; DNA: TGTGCCAGCAGCCCCCTGGAGGGGACAGGGTCCCACTATGGCTACACCTTC
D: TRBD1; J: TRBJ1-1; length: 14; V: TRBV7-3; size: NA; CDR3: CASSFTGGNTEAFF; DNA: TGTGCCAGCAGCTTTACAGGGGGAAACACTGAAGCTTTCTTT
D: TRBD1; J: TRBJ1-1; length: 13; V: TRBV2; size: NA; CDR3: CASSSGQGRLAFF; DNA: TGTGCCAGCAGTTCAGGACAGGGGAGACTGGCTTTCTTT
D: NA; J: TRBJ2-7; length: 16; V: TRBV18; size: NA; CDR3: CASSPPSSFLVYEQYF; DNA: TGTGCCAGCTCACCACCATCCTCTTTTCTTGTCTACGAGCAGTACTTC
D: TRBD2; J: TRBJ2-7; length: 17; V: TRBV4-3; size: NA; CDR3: CASSQEDRGTSGYEQYF; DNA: TGCGCCAGCAGCCAAGAGGACCGCGGGACTAGCGGCTACGAGCAGTACTTC
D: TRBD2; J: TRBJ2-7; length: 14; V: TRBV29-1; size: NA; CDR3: CSVGSSGIINEQYF; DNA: TGCAGCGTTGGGAGTAGCGGGATTATCAACGAGCAGTACTTC
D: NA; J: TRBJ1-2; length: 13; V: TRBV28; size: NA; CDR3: CASSLVRIYGYTF; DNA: TGTGCCAGCAGTTTAGTGAGGATCTATGGCTACACCTTC
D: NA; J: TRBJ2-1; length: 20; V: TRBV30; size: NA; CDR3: CAWSAKGLASSGSSYNEQFF; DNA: TGTGCCTGGAGTGCCAAGGGGCTAGCGAGTTCAGGAAGCTCCTACAATGAGCAGTTCTTC
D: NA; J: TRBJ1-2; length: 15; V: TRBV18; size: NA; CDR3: CASSPPGALNYGYTF; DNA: TGTGCCAGCTCACCACCGGGTGCACTAAACTATGGCTACACCTTC
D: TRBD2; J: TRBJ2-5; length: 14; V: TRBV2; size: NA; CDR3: CAGKGLAEPGTQYF; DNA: TGTGCCGGAAAGGGACTAGCGGAGCCAGGGACCCAGTACTTC
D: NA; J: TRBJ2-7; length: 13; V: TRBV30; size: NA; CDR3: CAWSADRSYEQYF; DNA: TGTGCCTGGTCGGCCGACAGGTCCTACGAGCAGTACTTC
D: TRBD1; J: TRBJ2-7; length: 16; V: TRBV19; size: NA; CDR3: CASTPHGDRTSYEQYF; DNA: TGTGCCAGTACCCCTCACGGGGACAGGACTTCCTACGAGCAGTACTTC
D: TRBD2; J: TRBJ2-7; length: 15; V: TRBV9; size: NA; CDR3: CASSVEVAGAYEQYF; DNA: TGTGCCAGCAGCGTAGAAGTAGCGGGAGCCTACGAGCAGTACTTC
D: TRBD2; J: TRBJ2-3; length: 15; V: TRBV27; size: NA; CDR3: CASSFKLAGPDTQYF; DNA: TGTGCCAGCAGTTTTAAATTAGCGGGGCCGGATACGCAGTATTTT
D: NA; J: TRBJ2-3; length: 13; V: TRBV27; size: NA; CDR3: CASKVQGTDTQYF; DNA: TGTGCCAGCAAGGTCCAGGGAACAGATACGCAGTATTTT
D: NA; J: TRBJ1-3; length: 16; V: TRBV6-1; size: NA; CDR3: CASSEGVSFSGNTIYF; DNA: TGTGCCAGCAGTGAAGGAGTTTCCTTCTCTGGAAACACCATATATTTT
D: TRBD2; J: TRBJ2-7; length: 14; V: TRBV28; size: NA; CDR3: CASRMTSGSYEQYF; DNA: TGTGCCAGCAGAATGACTAGCGGCTCCTACGAGCAGTACTTC
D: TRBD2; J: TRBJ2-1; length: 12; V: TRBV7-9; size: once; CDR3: CASSLEGGREFF; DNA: TGTGCCAGCAGCTTAGAAGGCGGGAGGGAGTTCTTC
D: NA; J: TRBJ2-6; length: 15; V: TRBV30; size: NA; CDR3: CAWLLPFVGANVLTF; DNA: TGTGCCTGGCTCCTGCCGTTTGTTGGGGCCAACGTCCTGACTTTC
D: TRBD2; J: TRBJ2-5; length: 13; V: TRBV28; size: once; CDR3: CASRDGGTETQYF; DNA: TGTGCCAGCAGGGACGGGGGGACGGAGACCCAGTACTTC
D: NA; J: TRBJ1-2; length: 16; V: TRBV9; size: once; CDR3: CASSSGGGAAGLGYTF; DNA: TGTGCCAGCAGCTCCGGAGGGGGGGCTGCCGGGTTGGGCTACACCTTC
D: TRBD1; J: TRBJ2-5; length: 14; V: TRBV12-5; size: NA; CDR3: CASGTTGGQETQYF; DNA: TGTGCTAGTGGGACAACAGGGGGACAAGAGACCCAGTACTTC
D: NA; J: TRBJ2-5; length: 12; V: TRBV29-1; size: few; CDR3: CSVLQGSETQYF; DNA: TGCAGCGTTCTACAGGGATCAGAGACCCAGTACTTC
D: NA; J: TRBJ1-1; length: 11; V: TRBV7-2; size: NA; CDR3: CASSEHTEAFF; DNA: TGTGCCAGCAGCGAACACACTGAAGCTTTCTTT
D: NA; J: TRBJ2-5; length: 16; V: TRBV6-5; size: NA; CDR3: CASSYSSGTKVETQYF; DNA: TGTGCCAGCAGTTACTCATCCGGGACAAAGGTGGAGACCCAGTACTTC
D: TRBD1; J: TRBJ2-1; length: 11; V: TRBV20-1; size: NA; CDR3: CSAPTGVEQFF; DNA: TGCAGTGCACCGACAGGGGTCGAGCAGTTCTTC
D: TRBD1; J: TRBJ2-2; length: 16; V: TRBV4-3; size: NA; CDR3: CASSQTGWGHTGELFF; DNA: TGCGCCAGCAGCCAGACAGGGTGGGGGCACACCGGGGAGCTGTTTTTT
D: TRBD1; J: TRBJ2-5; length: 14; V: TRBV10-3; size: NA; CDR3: CAISATRGRETQYF; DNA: TGTGCCATCAGTGCCACCAGGGGGCGGGAGACCCAGTACTTC
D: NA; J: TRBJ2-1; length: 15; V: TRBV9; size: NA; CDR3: CASSPLKGTYNEQFF; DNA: TGTGCCAGCAGCCCCCTAAAGGGGACCTACAATGAGCAGTTCTTC
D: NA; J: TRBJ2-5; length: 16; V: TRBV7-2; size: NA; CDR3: CASSLGRLADQETQYF; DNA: TGTGCCAGCAGCTTAGGTCGTCTAGCAGATCAAGAGACCCAGTACTTC
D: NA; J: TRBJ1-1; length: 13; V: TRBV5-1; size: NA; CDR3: CASFLTDNTEAFF; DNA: TGCGCCAGCTTTCTGACCGATAACACTGAAGCTTTCTTT
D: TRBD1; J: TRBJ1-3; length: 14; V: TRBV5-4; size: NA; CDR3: CASSPDRGRDTIYF; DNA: TGTGCCAGCAGCCCCGACAGGGGGCGAGACACCATATATTTT
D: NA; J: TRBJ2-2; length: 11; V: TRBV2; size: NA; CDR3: CASSSTGELFF; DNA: TGTGCCAGCAGTAGTACCGGGGAGCTGTTTTTT
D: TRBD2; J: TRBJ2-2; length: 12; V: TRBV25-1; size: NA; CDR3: CASSGGVGELFF; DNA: TGTGCCAGCAGCGGGGGGGTCGGGGAGCTGTTTTTT